This record concerns one T cell receptor beta chain sequence. Its antigen is currently unknown. The data were produced by immunoSEQ multiplex PCR, yet TCRdb's version contains in-frame clones alone and is incomplete. The sample holds about 120,000 clones; approximately 89% are singletons and the top ten take about 1%. The CDR3 totals 17 residues. Germline CDR1 is MDHEN and CDR2 is SYDVKM. V shed 8 bases, J shed 8 bases, and the junction held 13 bases outside the gene matches. The data derive from a study of cytomegalovirus exposure and HLA in healthy donors. Regarding the study as a whole: According to the study, around 180 TCR beta chains were cytomegalovirus-associated. According to a subsequent analysis, TCR clusters identified in the first cohort showed a tendency to co-occur across the roughly 110 validation repertoires.

The TCR sequence derives from a woman aged 18-29 years in good health and CMV-seronegative. Material for sequencing was PBMCs. V gene TRBV28 combines with J gene TRBJ1-6; 12 bases align to TRBD1. The CDR3 is CASHPPGQGAFDSPLHF. CDR3 sequence (DNA): TGTGCCAGCCACCCTCCGGGACAGGGGGCTTTTGATTCACCCCTCCACTTT.